This T cell receptor (beta chain) was identified during a study of cytomegalovirus exposure and HLA in healthy donors. Study-level findings and limits: Investigators reported 164 TCR beta chains as tied to cytomegalovirus. In vitro, a few CMV-associated chains proved specific for CMV antigens.

The donors were members of the approximately 110-subject validation cohort (separate from the roughly 680-subject first cohort). Some clones are missing from TCRdb's copy, which holds only in-frame ones; the method was immunoSEQ multiplex PCR. Among about 200,000 clones, around 80% were seen once, and the ten largest hold roughly 1.2%. The CDR3 contains 14 residues. With V trimmed by 4 bases and J by 3 bases, 2 bases remained unmatched. Germline V CDR1 and CDR2: SEHNR, FQNEAQ (reference sequence). This clone was seen a few times. The antigen is not known. The receptor's source is a young woman in good health and CMV-seronegative. Sequenced sample: PBMCs. J is TRBJ1-2 and V is TRBV7-9; 10 positions agree with TRBD1. The CDR3 sequence is CASSSGQGDYGYTF. CDR3 DNA sequence: TGTGCCAGCAGCTCCGGACAGGGGGACTATGGCTACACCTTC.